The clone carrying this T cell receptor beta chain has just a few counts. What it binds is not known. This sample was taken from a study of beta chain features in type 1 diabetes. On the study more broadly: Age, gender and cell yields were similar between patients and healthy donors.

Donors contributed one heparinised blood draw apiece, averaging about 116 mL. Study results and limitations: Naive, central memory and regulatory TCRB repertoires appeared more similar among patients than healthy donors.

The study reverse transcribed the entire isolated RNA, so it sequenced expressed TCRB transcripts. The assay was immunoSEQ multiplex PCR, and TCRdb's table has in-frame clones only and misses some. The repertoire holds just over 450,000 clones, with roughly 31% as singletons. Germline V gene lookup returns CDR1 GTSNPN and CDR2 SVGIG (reference sequence). Trimming stripped 4 bases from V and 1 base from J, with 11 bases between. The CDR3 is made up of 14 amino acids. Sequencing input: naive CD4+ T cells from blood. The chain couples TRBV30 to TRBJ1-5; D gene ambiguous. The sequence was obtained from a man between 18 and 29 years old in good health. CDR3 sequence: CAWNGGSSNQPQHF. CDR3 DNA sequence: TGTGCCTGGAACGGAGGGAGCAGCAATCAGCCCCAGCATTTT. The complete variable domain, with remaining parts taken from reference TRBV30 and TRBJ1-5, reads SQTIHQWPATLVQPVGSPLSLECTVEGTSNPNLYWYRQAAGRGLQLLFYSVGIGQISSEVPQNLSASRPQDRQFILSSKKLLLSDSGFYLCAWNGGSSNQPQHFGDGTRLSIL.